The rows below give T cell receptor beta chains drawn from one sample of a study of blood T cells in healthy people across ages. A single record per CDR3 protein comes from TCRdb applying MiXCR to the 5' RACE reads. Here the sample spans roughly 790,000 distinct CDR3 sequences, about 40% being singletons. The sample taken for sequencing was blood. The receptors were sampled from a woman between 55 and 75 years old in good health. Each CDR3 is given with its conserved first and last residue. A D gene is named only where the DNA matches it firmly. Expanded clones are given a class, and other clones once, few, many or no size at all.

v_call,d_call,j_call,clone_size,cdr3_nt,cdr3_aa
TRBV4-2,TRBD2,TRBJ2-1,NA,TGTGCCAGCAGCCAAGGGCGGGGGGTTCCTTATGAGCAGTTCTTC,CASSQGRGVPYEQFF
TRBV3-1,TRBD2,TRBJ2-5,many,TGTGCCAGCAGCCCTAGCGGGAGCTTCCAAGAGACCCAGTACTTC,CASSPSGSFQETQYF
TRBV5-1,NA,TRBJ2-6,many,TGCGCCAGCAGCCGTGGTGGGGACACATACTCTGGGGCCAACGTCCTGACTTTC,CASSRGGDTYSGANVLTF
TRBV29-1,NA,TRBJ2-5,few,TGCAGCGTTAGAAAGACGGAGACCCAGTACTTC,CSVRKTETQYF
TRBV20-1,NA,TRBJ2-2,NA,TGCAGTGCTAGAGCTCCAGGAACCGGGGAGCTGTTTTTT,CSARAPGTGELFF
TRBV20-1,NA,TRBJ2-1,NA,TGCAGTGCTAGAGGGTCCGTCTCCCTGTTCTTC,CSARGSVSLFF
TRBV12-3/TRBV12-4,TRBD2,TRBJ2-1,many,TGTGCCAGCAGTCCCGAGCGGGGGGTTGTTGATGAGCAGTTCTTC,CASSPERGVVDEQFF
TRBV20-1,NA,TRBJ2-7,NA,TGCAGCGCCGACGGAGGTAGATCTTACGAGCAGTACTTC,CSADGGRSYEQYF
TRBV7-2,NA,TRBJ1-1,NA,TGTGCCAGCAGCTTAGAGGCCGGCGGAAACACTGAAGCTTTCTTT,CASSLEAGGNTEAFF
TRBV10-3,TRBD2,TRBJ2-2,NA,TGTGCCATCAGTCCGGGGGGATCGAACACCGGGGAGCTGTTTTTT,CAISPGGSNTGELFF
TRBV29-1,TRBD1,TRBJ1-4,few,TGCAGCGTTTCGGGACAGACGAATGAAAAACTGTTTTTT,CSVSGQTNEKLFF
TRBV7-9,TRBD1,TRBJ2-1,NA,TGTGCCAGCAGCCGACAGGGAACGGACAATGAGCAGTTCTTC,CASSRQGTDNEQFF
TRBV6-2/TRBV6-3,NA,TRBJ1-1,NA,TGTGCCAGCATTTTAGCTGGGGGAGGCACTGAAGCTTTCTTT,CASILAGGGTEAFF
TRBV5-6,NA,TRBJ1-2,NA,TGTGCCAGCAGCACCGGACAGCCCTATGGCTACACCTTC,CASSTGQPYGYTF
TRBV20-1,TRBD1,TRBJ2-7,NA,TGCAGTGTCACCGGGACAGGGTGGTTCGAGCAGTACTTC,CSVTGTGWFEQYF
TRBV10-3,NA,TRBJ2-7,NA,TGTGCCATCAGTCCAGGGTCCTACGAGCAGTACTTC,CAISPGSYEQYF
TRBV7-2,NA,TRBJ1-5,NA,TGTGCCAGCAGCTTACAGAGTAGCAATCAGCCCCAGCATTTT,CASSLQSSNQPQHF
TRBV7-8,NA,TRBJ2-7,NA,TGTGCCAGCAGCCCCGGACGGTGCGGCGAGCAGTACTTC,CASSPGRCGEQYF
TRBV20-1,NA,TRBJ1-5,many,TGCAGTGCTAGACAATCCAGAGGGTACAATCAGCCCCAGCATTTT,CSARQSRGYNQPQHF
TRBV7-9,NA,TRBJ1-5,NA,TGTGCCAGCAGCTTACTCGGGGGGGAGAAGGGCAATCAGCCCCAGCATTTT,CASSLLGGEKGNQPQHF
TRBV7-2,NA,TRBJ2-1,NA,TGTGCCAGCAGCCCTTCGAGGGGGGGCACCTACAATGAGCAGTTCTTC,CASSPSRGGTYNEQFF
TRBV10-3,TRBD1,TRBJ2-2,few,TGTGCCACGAGATCGACCGGGACAGATCTCACCGGGGAGCTGTTTTTT,CATRSTGTDLTGELFF
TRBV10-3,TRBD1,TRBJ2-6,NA,TGTGCCACCGGACAGGTCTCTGGGGCCAACGTCCTGACTTTC,CATGQVSGANVLTF
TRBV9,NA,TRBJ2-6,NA,TGTGCCAGCAGCCCCTCCCCAGGGCACGGGGCCAACGTCCTGACTTTC,CASSPSPGHGANVLTF
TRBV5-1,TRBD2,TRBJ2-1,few,TGCGCCAGCAGGTCCGGGACTAGCGGGGGGGAGACTCCGTTCTTC,CASRSGTSGGETPFF
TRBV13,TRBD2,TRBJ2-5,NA,TGTGCCAGCAGCTTAGGGGGACTAGCGTTATACCAAGAGACCCAGTACTTC,CASSLGGLALYQETQYF
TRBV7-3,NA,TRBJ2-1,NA,TGTGCCAGCAGCTTAACGCGGGGCCACAATGAGCAGTTCTTC,CASSLTRGHNEQFF
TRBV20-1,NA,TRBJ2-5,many,TGCAGTGCTAGAGCCCCGCGGGGTGGCGGGGGCCCGTACCAAGAGACCCAGTACTTC,CSARAPRGGGGPYQETQYF
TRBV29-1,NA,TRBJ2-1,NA,TGCAGCGTGTGGGTAAGAAGTGAGCAGTTCTTC,CSVWVRSEQFF
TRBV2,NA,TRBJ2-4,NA,TGTGCCAGCAGTGAAGCAGGAGTGGGCATTCAGTACTTC,CASSEAGVGIQYF
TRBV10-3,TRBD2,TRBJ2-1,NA,TGTGCCATCAGATCCGGGACTAGCGAGCAGTTCTTC,CAIRSGTSEQFF
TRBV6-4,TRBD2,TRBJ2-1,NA,TGTACCAACTTTTCCCTAGCGGCCTACAATGAGCAGTTCTTC,CTNFSLAAYNEQFF
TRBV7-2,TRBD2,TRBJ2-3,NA,TGTGCCAGCAGCAGGGAGCCGGGGGGTACGCAGTATTTT,CASSREPGGTQYF
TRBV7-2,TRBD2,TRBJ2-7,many,TGTGCCAGCAGACCTTCTAGCGGGGCCCCCTACGAGCAGTACTTC,CASRPSSGAPYEQYF
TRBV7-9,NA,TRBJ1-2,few,TGTGCCAGCAGCCTATCAGGATACCTTAACTATGGCTACACCTTC,CASSLSGYLNYGYTF
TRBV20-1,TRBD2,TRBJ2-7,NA,TGCAGTGCTAAGGGGACTAGCGGGGTCACCTACGAGCAGTACTTC,CSAKGTSGVTYEQYF
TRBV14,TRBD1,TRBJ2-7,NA,TGTGCCAGCAGTTACAGGGGAAGGATCTACGAGCAGTACTTC,CASSYRGRIYEQYF
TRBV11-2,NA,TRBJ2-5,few,TGTGCCAGCAGCTTATCGATCGGGGGAGAGGGAGAGACCCAGTACTTC,CASSLSIGGEGETQYF
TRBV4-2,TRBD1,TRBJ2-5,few,TGTGCCAGCAGCCAGTCAGGGGGCTTGGAGACCCAGTACTTC,CASSQSGGLETQYF
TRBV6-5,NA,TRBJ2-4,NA,TGTGCCAGCAGTTACCTTGGAGGGGAGGACATTCAGTACTTC,CASSYLGGEDIQYF
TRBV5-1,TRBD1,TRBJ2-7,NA,TGCGCCAGCGGGTCCGGGACAGGGTTCTACGAGCAGTACTTC,CASGSGTGFYEQYF
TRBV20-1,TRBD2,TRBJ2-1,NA,TGCAGTGCTACTGGGGGACTAGCGGGGGACCTCTACAATGAGCAGTTCTTC,CSATGGLAGDLYNEQFF
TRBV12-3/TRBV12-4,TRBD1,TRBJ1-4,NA,TGTGCCAGCACTGGACAGGGAACTAATGAAAAACTGTTTTTT,CASTGQGTNEKLFF
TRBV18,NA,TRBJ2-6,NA,TGTGCCAGCTCACCAAAGAGCTCTGGGGCCAACGTCCTGACTTTC,CASSPKSSGANVLTF
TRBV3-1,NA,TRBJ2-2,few,TGTGCCAGCAGCCAAGAAGGGCTAGCCGCGAACACCGGGGAGCTGTTTTTT,CASSQEGLAANTGELFF
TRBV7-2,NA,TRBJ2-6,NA,TGTGCCAGCAGCTCGGCTGGGGCCAACGTCCTGACTTTC,CASSSAGANVLTF
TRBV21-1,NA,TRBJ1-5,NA,TGTGCCAGCAGCATTCGGGACTTCCAAGAGGAGGGTTCGAGCAATCAGCCCCAGCATTTT,CASSIRDFQEEGSSNQPQHF
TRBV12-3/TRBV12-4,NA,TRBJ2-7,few,TGTGCCAGCAGTGTGGGCCAGGTGGTCAACGAGCAGTACTTC,CASSVGQVVNEQYF
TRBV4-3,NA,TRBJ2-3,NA,TGCGCCAGCAGCCAAGACCAATCCGGGGGGCGCACAGATACGCAGTATTTT,CASSQDQSGGRTDTQYF
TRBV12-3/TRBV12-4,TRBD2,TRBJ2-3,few,TGTGCCAGCAGTTTAGGGTTTTCTAGCGGGGGGGGCACAGATACGCAGTATTTT,CASSLGFSSGGGTDTQYF
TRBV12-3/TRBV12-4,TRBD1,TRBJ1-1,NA,TGTGCCAGCAGACTCCCGGACAGGGATTATGCTGAAGCTTTCTTT,CASRLPDRDYAEAFF
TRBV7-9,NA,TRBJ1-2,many,TGTGCCAGCAGCCCGACACTCAACTATGGCTACACCTTC,CASSPTLNYGYTF
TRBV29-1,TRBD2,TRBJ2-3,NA,TGCAGCGTTGCTCCGACTAGCGGGGGCCGGGATACGCAGTATTTT,CSVAPTSGGRDTQYF
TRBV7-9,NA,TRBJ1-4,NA,TGTGCCAGCAGCTACCGGGACGGGGTTGAAAAACTGTTTTTT,CASSYRDGVEKLFF
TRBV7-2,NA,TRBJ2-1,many,TGTGCCAGCAGCCCGCTGGGGCATGAGCAGTTCTTC,CASSPLGHEQFF